The rows below give T cell receptor beta chains drawn from one sample of a study of regulatory and conventional T cells in RAG deficiency. TCRdb keeps only in-frame clones here, not all; method: immunoSEQ multiplex PCR. This repertoire shows about 28,000 clones, around 90% found once; its top ten account for under 0.85%. These same records also appear under a second study, on regulatory T cells.

The sample taken for sequencing was Tregs sorted from blood. These receptors all stem from a human donor in good health. CDR3s include the opening cysteine and the closing phenylalanine or tryptophan. Each record gives: D gene, clone size, V gene, J gene, CDR3 DNA, CDR3 protein. The D gene is left open where the match is weak. Clone size is stated in some rows and not others, as once, few, many or a class when expanded.

>TRBD1|.|TRBV9|TRBJ2-3
TGTGCCAGCAGCTGGGGGGACAGGGGCATAGATACGCAGTATTTT
CASSWGDRGIDTQYF
>.|.|TRBV6-1|TRBJ1-2
TGTGCCAGCAGCCTTCTTCCGGACAGCTATGGCTACACCTTC
CASSLLPDSYGYTF
>.|.|TRBV6-1|TRBJ1-5
TGTGCCAGCCGTGGACAGAACAATCAGCCCCAGCATTTT
CASRGQNNQPQHF
>.|.|TRBV9|TRBJ1-5
TGTGCCAGCAGCGCATTCGGGGACCCTAGAGTACCCCAGCATTTT
CASSAFGDPRVPQHF
>.|.|TRBV18|TRBJ1-2
TGTGCCAGCTCACCGGAGGGCGGGTATGGCTACACCTTC
CASSPEGGYGYTF
>.|once|TRBV6-1|TRBJ2-5
TGTGCCAGCAGTGCACAGATGGGGGGAGAGACCCAGTACTTC
CASSAQMGGETQYF
>TRBD1|.|TRBV5-1|TRBJ2-5
TGCGCCAGCAGAGTTACCTTGACAGGGGGAGAGACCCAGTACTTC
CASRVTLTGGETQYF
>.|.|TRBV28|TRBJ1-4
TGTGCCAGCAGTTTGGTGGGGAGACAATCTTTTTCGGGAAAACTGTTTTTT
CASSLVGRQSFSGKLFF
>TRBD1|.|TRBV5-5|TRBJ1-5
TGTGCCAGCAGCTCGACAGGGGGCGGGGATCAGCCCCAGCATTTT
CASSSTGGGDQPQHF
>.|.|TRBV5-1|TRBJ1-5
TGCGCCAGCAGCTTAGGGTATAATCAGCCCCAGCATTTT
CASSLGYNQPQHF
>TRBD2|.|TRBV27|TRBJ2-7
TGTGCCAGCAGTTCGAAGCGGGGAAACTCCTACGAGCAGTACTTC
CASSSKRGNSYEQYF
>.|.|TRBV5-1|TRBJ1-2
TGCGCCAGCAGCCCTCACAGGCCCTTCTATGGCTACACCTTC
CASSPHRPFYGYTF
>.|.|TRBV28|TRBJ2-7
TGTGCCAGCAGTTTGATATACGAGCAGTACTTC
CASSLIYEQYF
>TRBD2|.|TRBV4-1|TRBJ2-2
TGCGCCAGCAGCCAAGGCCGAACTAGCGGGGGGATTACCGGGGAGCTGTTTTTT
CASSQGRTSGGITGELFF
>.|.|TRBV19|TRBJ2-5
TGTGCCAGTAGTATTAGGGGGGGCCGGGAGACCCAGTACTTC
CASSIRGGRETQYF
>.|once|TRBV4-1|TRBJ2-7
TGCGCCAGCAGCCAAGATCCGGGGCATACCTACGAGCAGTACTTC
CASSQDPGHTYEQYF
>.|.|TRBV29-1|TRBJ2-2
TGCAGCTTCCGGGACACAAACACCGGGGAGCTGTTTTTT
CSFRDTNTGELFF
>.|.|TRBV7-6|TRBJ1-3
TGTGCCAGCAGCAGGGGCCCAGGGGCGGAAAACACCATATATTTT
CASSRGPGAENTIYF
>.|.|TRBV10-3|TRBJ2-2
TGTGCCATCATGGCGGGGCGTGACACCGGGGAGCTGTTTTTT
CAIMAGRDTGELFF
>.|.|TRBV5-1|TRBJ1-2
TGCGCCAGCAGCTTGGGGCGGATTGGCTACACCTTC
CASSLGRIGYTF
>TRBD1|.|TRBV19|TRBJ2-7
TGTGCCAGTAGCCGGACAGGGGGACCCTACGAGCAGTACTTC
CASSRTGGPYEQYF
>.|.|TRBV11-2|TRBJ2-1
TGTGCCAGCAGCCTGACAGAAGGTGAGCAGTTCTTC
CASSLTEGEQFF
>.|.|TRBV29-1|TRBJ2-3
TGCAGCGCTAGCACAGATACGCAGTATTTT
CSASTDTQYF
>.|.|TRBV30|TRBJ2-7
TGTGCCTGGAGAAGGAGGAGGGATTGGTACGAGCAGTACTTC
CAWRRRRDWYEQYF
>TRBD2|.|TRBV5-1|TRBJ2-1
TGCGCCAGCAGCCTTACTAGCGGGGGAGGCGATGAGCAGTTCTTC
CASSLTSGGGDEQFF
>TRBD1|few|TRBV6-1|TRBJ1-3
TGTGCCAGCAGTGGAATCGGGACAGTTCGCTCTGGAAACACCATATATTTT
CASSGIGTVRSGNTIYF
>.|.|TRBV7-9|TRBJ1-5
TGTGCCAGCAGCTTAGCGCGTGAACAGGGTCCCCATCAGCCCCAGCATTTT
CASSLAREQGPHQPQHF
>.|once|TRBV2|TRBJ2-6
TGTGCCAGCAGGGTCGGGGCCAACGTCCTGACTTTC
CASRVGANVLTF
>TRBD2|.|TRBV11-2|TRBJ2-3
TGTGCCAGCAGCCCGACTAGCGTAACGCAGTATTTT
CASSPTSVTQYF
>TRBD2|.|TRBV5-6|TRBJ2-7
TGTGCCAGCAGCTCAATAGCGGGGCATACCTACGAGCAGTACTTC
CASSSIAGHTYEQYF
>.|.|TRBV19|TRBJ1-2
TGTGCCAGTAGTATCCGCTCCGGCGTAGGCTACACCTTC
CASSIRSGVGYTF
>.|.|TRBV7-2|TRBJ2-1
TGTGCCAGCAGCCTCCCGGACAATGAGCAGTTCTTC
CASSLPDNEQFF
>TRBD1|.|TRBV10-1|TRBJ2-7
TGCGCCAGCAGTAGGGACAGCCTTTTTGACGAGCAGTACTTC
CASSRDSLFDEQYF
>.|.|TRBV5-6|TRBJ1-6
TGTGCCAGCAGCTTGGTACAGCAGAATTCACCCCTCCACTTT
CASSLVQQNSPLHF
>.|.|TRBV14|TRBJ2-7
TGTGCCAGCAGCCATCTCGCAGAGGCCTCCTACGAGCAGTACTTC
CASSHLAEASYEQYF
>TRBD1|.|TRBV6-1|TRBJ2-7
TGTGCCAGCAGTGAGCCACGAAGCGGGACAGGGGGCTCCTACGAGCAGTACTTC
CASSEPRSGTGGSYEQYF
>.|.|TRBV5-1|TRBJ2-5
TGCGCCAGCAGCTTTCACCAAGAGACCCAGTACTTC
CASSFHQETQYF
>.|once|TRBV6-5|TRBJ1-2
TGTGCCAGCATATCCCGGGGTCTAGGTGGCTACACCTTC
CASISRGLGGYTF
>.|.|TRBV11-2|TRBJ2-7
TGTGCCAGCAGCTTGGACACCTACGAGCAGTACTTC
CASSLDTYEQYF
>TRBD1|.|TRBV28|TRBJ1-1
TGTGCCAGCAGTCCAGGGGGGGGATTTAGGAACACTGAAGCTTTCTTT
CASSPGGGFRNTEAFF
>TRBD1|.|TRBV9|TRBJ1-2
TGTGCCAGCAGCGATTCACAGGGGGCTGGCGGCTACACCTTC
CASSDSQGAGGYTF
>TRBD1|.|TRBV5-4|TRBJ1-2
TGTGCCAGCAGCTGGGAAAGACAGGGTCCCCTCTATGGCTACACCTTC
CASSWERQGPLYGYTF
>.|.|TRBV6-6|TRBJ1-1
TGTGCCAGCAGTTACTCGATGTCGCTCAGCACTGAAGCTTTCTTT
CASSYSMSLSTEAFF
>.|.|TRBV15|TRBJ1-6
TGTGCCACCTGGGGGCCATCGGATGATGGGGTAAATTCACCCCTCCACTTT
CATWGPSDDGVNSPLHF
>.|.|TRBV5-1|TRBJ2-2
TGCGCCAGCAGGCAGAATACAGGGACCGGGGAGCTGTTTTTT
CASRQNTGTGELFF
>TRBD1|.|TRBV4-1|TRBJ2-7
TGCGCCAGCAGCCAGGGGCCCGACAGGGGAATAACCTACGAGCAGTACTTC
CASSQGPDRGITYEQYF
>TRBD1|.|TRBV2|TRBJ1-4
TGTGCCAGCAGTTCACCTGAAACCGGGACAGTCTTTTCGAAAAAACTGTTTTTT
CASSSPETGTVFSKKLFF
>.|once|TRBV9|TRBJ1-1
TGTGCCAGCAGCGTAGAGGCGCCAGGGTTGACTGAAGCTTTCTTT
CASSVEAPGLTEAFF
>.|.|TRBV5-6|TRBJ2-5
TGTGCCAGCAGCTTGGGTTCCTCCGTGACCCAGTACTTC
CASSLGSSVTQYF
>.|.|TRBV5-1|TRBJ2-4
TGCGCCAGCAGCTTGGGGGCTGGGGGAGCCAAAAACATTCAGTACTTC
CASSLGAGGAKNIQYF
>.|.|TRBV2|TRBJ1-1
TGTGCCAGCAGTGGGCCCAGGGAAGGTTTGACTGAAGCTTTCTTT
CASSGPREGLTEAFF
>.|once|TRBV15|TRBJ2-3
TGTGCCACCAGCAGACTTTCCCGGGACCATCTCCCCACAGATACGCAGTATTTT
CATSRLSRDHLPTDTQYF
>TRBD1|.|TRBV19|TRBJ2-1
TGTGCCAGTAGGCTTACCGGGACAGGTTTAGGTAATGAGCAGTTCTTC
CASRLTGTGLGNEQFF
>.|.|TRBV9|TRBJ1-3
TGTGCCAGCAGCCCCGACCATTCTACAGGGAATTTTGCTGGAAACACCATATATTTT
CASSPDHSTGNFAGNTIYF
>TRBD2|.|TRBV4-1|TRBJ2-5
TGCGCCAGCAGCCAAGCTCATCTAGCGGGGGGGAACTCCCAAGAGACCCAGTACTTC
CASSQAHLAGGNSQETQYF
>.|.|TRBV18|TRBJ2-3
TGTGCCAGCTCACCCTCCTGGGACCGCGGTTTGGATACGCAGTATTTT
CASSPSWDRGLDTQYF
>.|.|TRBV7-9|TRBJ1-6
TGTGCCAGCAGTTTCGGACAGTCTAATTCACCCCTCCACTTT
CASSFGQSNSPLHF